This TCR beta chain originates from a study of preoperative IRX-2 immunotherapy in early breast cancer. V lost 11 bases and J lost 3, with 12 bases in between. The V gene's germline CDR1 is MDHEN and CDR2 SYDVKM. The CDR3 covers 12 residues. As to treatment: preoperative locoregional IRX-2 cytokine immunotherapy. Preoperative locoregional IRX-2 cytokine immunotherapy was tested in the phase Ib source study. Produced via immunoSEQ multiplex PCR; TCRdb's table is partial and in-frame only. The sample carries around 62,000 clones, 94% recorded once. This TCR derives from a human donor with breast cancer. This chain links TRBV28 with TRBJ2-3, with D possibly matching TRBD1 (6 bases). This material was collected from a patient treated with IRX-2 immunotherapy. CDR3 bases: TGTGCCTCCGAGGGGGTGACAGATACGCAGTATTTT. Translating it yields CASEGVTDTQYF. Drawing the rest from reference TRBV28 and TRBJ2-3, the complete variable domain is DVKVTQSSRYLVKRTGEKVFLECVQDMDHENMFWYRQDPGLGLRLIYFSYDVKMKEKGDIPEGYSVSREKKERFSLILESASTNQTSMYLCASEGVTDTQYFGPGTRLTVL.